The present entry profiles one T cell receptor (beta chain) with its context. This clone has just one count. It lacks a known antigen. No base-level quality is on record; no much larger clone is a single base apart. About ten placentae with a pathological diagnosis of high-grade villitis of unknown etiology were selected using the Amsterdam Criteria. Significantly higher gravidity and parity and more prior miscarriages were observed in mothers with villitis of unknown etiology than in the control and infectious villitis groups. After delivery, the placentae were collected and evaluated both grossly and histologically, and only then was archival tissue selected. Five 10-micron scrolls were cut from each FFPE block, and DNA was isolated using the AllPrep DNA/RNA FFPE Tissue kit. NanoDrop was used to check DNA concentration and purity, while a Bioanalyzer was used to assess RNA quality. TCR-beta CDR3 regions were amplified from genomic DNA with the immunoSEQ v4 bias-controlled multiplex PCR assay, run blinded to group allocation. Reference gene primers were added alongside TCR-beta primers to estimate nucleated cell and T cell quantities per sample. Sequencing of the libraries was performed on an Illumina MiSeq with a 100-cycle paired-end protocol. As for the original processing: The immunoSEQ Analyzer software was used to calculate diversity and richness, with richness measured by iChao1 and clonality based on Pielou evenness and Shannon diversity (range 0-1, where higher values mean less diversity). Using confidence 3 and substitution 2, CDR3 amino acid sequences together with their V/J genes were queried against VDJdb for CMV, EBV and influenza A specificities. TCR-beta amino acid clonotype overlap between villitis of unknown etiology, infectious villitis and control repertoires was assessed with the Morisita-Horn index. TCRdb re-hosts the immuneACCESS table, in-frame sequences only. Its copies lack some clones; in the studies checked, an unresolved V gene accounts for under half of them, and the cause for the rest is not known. Clone size and the V and J calls come from that table; the DNA yielded D and trimming. Here the sample has roughly 1,500 clones; less than 85% occur a single time. The ten largest clones take up 9.5% to 15% of the sample.

This sample was included in a study of T cells in placental villitis. In the study overall: To test an allograft-versus-infection hypothesis, the study compared placental TCR-beta repertoires across three groups: villitis of unknown etiology, unaffected controls matched for gestational age, and infectious villitis. Here is what the overall study found, with its caveats: CMV-specific clone frequencies were higher in infectious CMV cases than in villitis of unknown etiology (roughly 0.011 vs 0.001), which did not differ from controls. Because the paraffin blocks included small amounts of decidua, some of the captured T cells, particularly in controls, may have been decidual rather than villous infiltrates. Bulk tissue sequencing could not distinguish helper, regulatory or cytotoxic T cells, nor maternal versus fetal T cells, and excluded gamma-delta receptors. In villitis of unknown etiology, the expanded clones were largely private to each individual placenta, suggesting that there was no single initiating antigen. Villitis of unknown etiology placentae showed higher clonality than controls (median 0.057 versus 0.006, p=0.0025), indicating clonal expansion.

CDR1 and CDR2, looked up from the germline V gene, are SGHRS and YFSETQ. V is pared back by 1 base and J by 3 bases, with 7 bases lying between the germline termini. There are 14 amino acids in the CDR3, from cysteine to phenylalanine inclusive. The kept DNA is CDR3 alone, 42 bases in frame from the first base. This TCR was sampled from a human patient with villitis of unknown etiology; the placental T cells may come from both mother and fetus. Material for sequencing was placental tissue containing maternal and fetal cells. The rearranged segments are TRBV5-1 and TRBJ2-2; no D segment can be confidently identified. The DNA sequence is given as TGCGCCAGCAGCTTGCCCGGCGACACCGGGGAGCTGTTTTTT. This is translated as CASSLPGDTGELFF.